These 8 T cell receptor beta chains were all obtained from the same sample, sequenced in a study of type 1 regulatory T cells. In TCRdb, the reads were re-called with MiXCR into one record per CDR3 protein. The sample shows about 60,000 distinct CDR3 sequences, about 50% of them seen only once. Their target antigens are unknown. The sequencing input was cultured non-Tr1 T cells, either the whole culture or a sorted T cell fraction (not recorded which). The receptors were sampled from a human donor in good health.

This clonotype showed up just a few times. The CDR3 DNA is TGTGCCAGCAGCCAGGGTACGGGTACAGATACGCAGTATTTT. This codes for CASSQGTGTDTQYF. The chain uses TRBV6-5 and TRBJ2-3; perhaps TRBD1 as D (5 bases). CDR3 length: 14 amino acids. V dropped 6 bases and J dropped 3 bases, with 13 bases sitting between them. Germline V CDR1 and CDR2: MNHEY, SVGAGI.

V is TRBV18 and J is TRBJ2-1; 9 nucleotides align to TRBD2. The J segment lost 9 bases and the V segment lost 0 bases, leaving 9 bases of the junction unmatched. Germline CDR1 and CDR2: KGHSH and LQKENI. This CDR3 is 16 amino acids long. The CDR3 sequence: CASSPPWAGGPSEQFF. The CDR3, as DNA: TGTGCCAGCTCACCACCCTGGGCGGGGGGGCCTTCTGAGCAGTTCTTC.

This clonotype has at least ten counts. The chain is built from TRBV7-9 and TRBJ1-1; D is undetermined. Germline CDR1 SEHNR, CDR2 FQNEAQ (reference sequence). The CDR3 has 12 residues. V dropped 3 bases and J dropped 1 base, with 3 bases sitting between them. The CDR3 here is CASSLENTEAFF. The DNA for the CDR3 is TGTGCCAGCAGCTTGGAGAACACTGAAGCTTTCTTT.

The rearrangement uses TRBV3-1 and TRBJ2-2; no clear D. This CDR3 comprises 18 residues. The V gene lost 1 base and the J gene lost 4 bases, with 19 bases spanning the gap. CDR1 is LGHDT and CDR2 is YNNKEL in the germline V gene (reference sequence). The CDR3 sequence is CASSQVYSLEWVTGELFF. CDR3 bases: TGTGCCAGCAGCCAAGTTTATAGTTTGGAGTGGGTCACCGGGGAGCTGTTTTTT.

This chain connects TRBV5-1 to TRBJ2-1; D gene ambiguous. CDR1 is SGHRS and CDR2 is YFSETQ in the germline V gene. CDR3 size: 13 residues. Trimming took 0 bases from V and 0 from J, leaving 1 base between them. The CDR3 DNA follows: TGCGCCAGCAGCTTGGCCTCCTACAATGAGCAGTTCTTC. The encoded protein is CASSLASYNEQFF.

The chain couples TRBV20-1 to TRBJ2-4; D might be TRBD2 (6 bases). Per germline, CDR1 DFQATT and CDR2 SNEGSKA (reference sequence). The CDR3 sequence is 16 residues long. Trimming shortened V by 4 bases and J by 0 bases, and 16 bases separated the two germline ends. The CDR3 sequence: CSATGSSGPAKNIQYF. The CDR3 nucleotides are TGCAGTGCTACAGGGAGCAGCGGGCCAGCCAAAAACATTCAGTACTTC.

Worth noting for this clonotype: The junction does not match germline at one end; this may be a read error. V and J are TRBV4-1 and TRBJ1-2, with no clear D. Germline lookup yields CDR1 MGHRA and CDR2 YSYEKL. The CDR3 length is 14 residues. CDR3 amino acids: CANSHPDRNYGYTF. CDR3 bases: TGCGCCAACAGCCACCCCGACCGAAACTATGGCTACACCTTC.

The rearrangement links TRBV28 to TRBJ1-1; TRBD1 matches at 8 bases. This CDR3 is 14 amino acids long. The V and J ends lost 7 bases and 5 bases, in that order; junction bases with no gene match: 9. Germline CDR1 is MDHEN and CDR2 is SYDVKM. CDR3 in DNA: TGTGCCAGCACTTCAGGGGGCGCGGGGACTGAAGCTTTCTTT. This sequence encodes CASTSGGAGTEAFF.